This TCR beta chain is drawn from a study of T cells after yellow fever vaccination. General study points: Bulk-population clonotypes that are abundant could appear as contaminants in FACS-sorted repertoires. It was a weaker secondary response, yet one that peaked faster, at day 5 versus 15. Subsequent to the booster, the majority of primary-vaccination clones reappeared (approximately 95% CD4, approximately 85% CD8).

Germline assignment: CDR1 SGHNT and CDR2 YYREEE (reference sequence). The CDR3 consists of 16 residues. Unmatched junction bases numbered 10, after V lost 4 bases and J lost 5 bases. Only a few counts were recorded for this clonotype. The target antigen is unknown. Production of TCR cDNA was by 5'RACE template switching, which also added a universal primer site and UMIs. Via MiXCR, TCRdb re-called the 5' RACE reads, giving one row per CDR3 protein. The sample lists approximately 140,000 distinct CDR3 sequences; 7.7% were seen once. The rearrangement links TRBV5-4 to TRBJ2-5; 11 positions agree with TRBD2. The sequencing here drew on CD4+ T cells sorted from PBMCs, taken 5 days after the yellow fever booster vaccination. The source is a man aged 30 to 45 who received the YFV17D yellow fever vaccine. CDR3: CASSGASGRSGETQYF. The CDR3 nucleotides read TGTGCCAGCAGCGGGGCTAGCGGGAGGAGCGGGGAGACCCAGTACTTC.